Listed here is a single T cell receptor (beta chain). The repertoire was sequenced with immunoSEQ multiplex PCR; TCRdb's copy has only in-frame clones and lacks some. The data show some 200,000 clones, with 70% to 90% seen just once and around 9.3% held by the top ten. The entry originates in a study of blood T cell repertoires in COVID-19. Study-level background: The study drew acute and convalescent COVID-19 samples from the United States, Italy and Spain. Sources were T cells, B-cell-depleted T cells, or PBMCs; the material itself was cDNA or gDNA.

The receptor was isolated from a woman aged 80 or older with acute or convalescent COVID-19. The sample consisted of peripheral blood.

The CDR3 region is CAWERQGAGSPLHF. The CDR3 coding sequence is TGTGCCTGGGAACGGCAGGGGGCTGGGTCACCCCTCCACTTT. J is TRBJ1-6 and V is TRBV30; 8 bases fit TRBD1. The CDR3 has 14 amino acids. After removal of 5 bases from V and 10 bases from J, the junction contained 10 bases not matched to a gene. Germline loops: CDR1 GTSNPN, CDR2 SVGIG (reference sequence).